This T cell receptor (beta chain) was sequenced for a study of shared clonotypes between healthy human individuals. The germline CDR1 and CDR2 sequences are SQVTM and ANQGSEA. The length of the CDR3 is 14 residues. V shed 8 bases, J shed 6 bases, and the junction held 9 bases outside the gene matches. The study drew all its donors from Caucasian adults living in Nashville, Tennessee. Repertoires were generated with immunoSEQ multiplex PCR, while TCRdb's copy carries only in-frame clones and drops some. The table lists over a million clones, more than 95% of them singletons, with roughly 1.2% in the top ten.

V and J are TRBV29-1 and TRBJ2-2; 10 bases are a match to TRBD2. The specimen was naive CD4+ T cells sorted from blood. Stated subset: CD45RA+ positively selected. The TCR was taken from a man younger than 40 in good health. The CDR3 DNA is TGCAGCTTTAGAAGCGGGAGGGCAGCCGGGGAGCTGTTTTTT. Protein product: CSFRSGRAAGELFF.